The 27 T cell receptor beta chains given below trace back to one sample, sequenced in a study of control samples from healthy donors and cancer patients. Profiling relied on immunoSEQ multiplex PCR, and the TCRdb table lists in-frame clones only, not all of them. The data contain about 55,000 clones, around 96% of them singletons. The sample taken for sequencing was blood. The receptors originated from a woman between 25 and 40 years old in good health.

The CDR3 protein is CASSLSDGPNQPQHF. The CDR3 DNA reads TGTGCCAGCAGTTTATCTGACGGACCCAATCAGCCCCAGCATTTT. The rearrangement links TRBV27 to TRBJ1-5, with no clear D. The CDR3 consists of 15 residues. Trimming cost V 0 bases and J 3 bases, with 9 bases left between them. Germline CDR1 and CDR2: MNHEY and SMNVEV (reference sequence).

V and J are TRBV30 and TRBJ1-1; D remains ambiguous. CDR3 length equals 13 residues. CDR1 GTSNPN and CDR2 SVGIG come from the germline V gene (reference sequence). Trimming removed 3 bases at V and 3 bases at J, with 11 bases between. DNA of the CDR3: TGTGCCTGGAGCCCCCAGAGGGACACTGAAGCTTTCTTT. Its protein product is CAWSPQRDTEAFF.

This clone was counted only a few times. The chain couples TRBV7-9 to TRBJ1-1, with D possibly TRBD1 on 6 matching bases. The V and J ends lost 1 base and 5 bases respectively, with 17 bases between them. Germline CDR1 SEHNR, CDR2 FQNEAQ (reference sequence). This CDR3 comprises 16 residues. DNA of the CDR3: TGTGCCAGCAGCTTAGGACTCGGGGGGCGCGAAACTGAAGCTTTCTTT. It specifies CASSLGLGGRETEAFF. Full variable domain (outside the CDR3, taken from reference TRBV7-9 and TRBJ1-1): DTGVSQNPRHKITKRGQNVTFRCDPISEHNRLYWYRQTLGQGPEFLTYFQNEAQLEKSRLLSDRFSAERPKGSFSTLEIQRTEQGDSAMYLCASSLGLGGRETEAFFGQGTRLTVV.

The table lists this clone with a count of one. The chain couples TRBV30 to TRBJ2-7; D assignment may be TRBD1 or TRBD2 (5 bases each). The CDR3 length is 16 residues. Germline CDR1 GTSNPN, CDR2 SVGIG (reference sequence). The V end was cut by 0 bases, the J end by 5 bases, with 20 bases between. CDR3 loop: CAWSVNSIMVGDEQYF. Here the CDR3 DNA reads TGTGCCTGGAGTGTAAACTCCATAATGGTGGGGGACGAGCAGTACTTC.

The chain combines TRBV7-9 with TRBJ1-6; D is unclear. Trimming cost V 1 base and J 0 bases, with 4 bases left between them. This CDR3 region has 15 residues. The germline V gene encodes CDR1 SEHNR and CDR2 FQNEAQ (reference sequence). The CDR3 coding sequence is TGTGCCAGCAGCTTAGAGAGCTCCTATAATTCACCCCTCCACTTT. Translation gives CASSLESSYNSPLHF.

This clone has more than one count but fewer than ten. The gene calls are TRBV21-1 and TRBJ2-7. TRBV21-1 is tagged as a pseudogene. The CDR3 is 14 amino acids. CDR3 in amino acids: CASSNRGPAYEQYF. CDR3 nucleotide sequence: TGTGCCAGCAGCAATCGGGGACCAGCCTACGAGCAGTACTTC.

V usage is TRBV28 and J usage is TRBJ1-6, with D unclear. The length of the CDR3 is 13 residues. V lost 1 base to trimming and J lost 2 bases, with 0 bases between them. From germline, CDR1 is MDHEN and CDR2 SYDVKM. CDR3 in amino acids: CASSLSYNSPLHF. The DNA of the CDR3 is TGTGCCAGCAGTTTATCCTATAATTCACCCCTCCACTTT.

This clone has just one count. The chain uses TRBV7-9 and TRBJ1-6; the D gene is possibly TRBD1 (6 bases). From germline, CDR1 is SEHNR and CDR2 FQNEAQ (reference sequence). V was clipped by 1 base and J by 7 bases, with 11 bases between them. The CDR3 runs to 15 residues. Written as DNA, the CDR3 is TGTGCCAGCAGCTTAGGTACAGGGCCGAATTCACCCCTCCACTTT. It is translated as CASSLGTGPNSPLHF. Full variable domain (rest looked up from reference TRBV7-9 and TRBJ1-6): DTGVSQNPRHKITKRGQNVTFRCDPISEHNRLYWYRQTLGQGPEFLTYFQNEAQLEKSRLLSDRFSAERPKGSFSTLEIQRTEQGDSAMYLCASSLGTGPNSPLHFGNGTRLTVT.

There are a few counts of this clone. This chain joins TRBV12-3 or TRBV12-4 and TRBJ1-1, with unresolved D. The CDR3 covers 12 residues. With 3 bases removed from V and 8 bases from J, the gap between germline ends came to 10 bases. Here the CDR3 reads CASSFGPPEAFF. The DNA of the CDR3 is TGTGCCAGCAGTTTTGGCCCACCCGAAGCTTTCTTT.

This clone was seen a single time. The chain uses TRBV29-1 and TRBJ2-1, with 9 positions matching TRBD1. Germline CDR1 is SQVTM and CDR2 is ANQGSEA. CDR3 length: 16 amino acids. V lost 1 base to trimming and J lost 7 bases; unmatched junction nucleotides: 11. The DNA for the CDR3 is TGCAGCGTTGAAGGTGAGACAGGGGGTGGTCGGAATGAGCAGTTCTTC. This codes for CSVEGETGGGRNEQFF.

V gene TRBV4-2 combines with J gene TRBJ2-2, with no clear D. Germline V gene lookup returns CDR1 LGHNA and CDR2 YNFKEQ. Trimming removed 1 base from V and 5 bases from J, with 5 bases in between. The CDR3 has 13 amino acids. The CDR3 spells CASSQAMTGELFF. CDR3 bases: TGTGCCAGCAGCCAAGCGATGACCGGGGAGCTGTTTTTT.

The V gene is TRBV6-5, the J gene TRBJ2-7; 14 nucleotides agree with TRBD2. The CDR3 is 15 amino acids. Germline-derived CDR1 and CDR2 are MNHEY and SVGAGI. The trim removed 4 bases at V and 7 bases at J, leaving 6 bases unmatched. CDR3 DNA: TGTGCCAGCAGTTTGGGACTAGCGGGAGATGGGGAGCAGTACTTC. As protein: CASSLGLAGDGEQYF.

This chain links TRBV3-1 (or the pseudogene TRBV3-2) with TRBJ2-7; 7 bases match TRBD2. Trimming took 3 bases from V and 2 from J; bases not matched to a gene: 1. The CDR3 runs to 13 residues. Germline-derived CDR1 and CDR2 are LGHDT and YNNKEL (reference sequence). The CDR3 sequence is CASSHSGTYEQYF. The CDR3 nucleotides read TGTGCCAGCAGCCACAGCGGGACCTACGAGCAGTACTTC.

This chain uses TRBV27 with TRBJ2-3, with D unresolved. The CDR3 runs to 13 residues. Germline V gene sequence: CDR1 MNHEY, CDR2 SMNVEV (reference sequence). Trimming cost V 0 bases and J 5 bases, with 6 bases left between them. CDR3 protein: CASSLSSGDTQYF. The CDR3 DNA sequence: TGTGCCAGCAGTTTATCGTCGGGAGATACGCAGTATTTT.

The V call is TRBV3-1 (or the pseudogene TRBV3-2), the J call TRBJ2-5; D uncertain. Germline assignment: CDR1 LGHDT and CDR2 YNNKEL (reference sequence). The CDR3 loop spans 15 amino acids. The germline V and J ends were trimmed by 0 bases and 3 bases, with 11 bases remaining between them. CDR3 protein: CASSQEFRSKETQYF. The CDR3 region has the DNA TGTGCCAGCAGCCAAGAGTTCAGGTCGAAAGAGACCCAGTACTTC.

The rearrangement joins TRBV28 to TRBJ1-5; D might be TRBD1 (5 bases). CDR1 is MDHEN, CDR2 SYDVKM, per germline. CDR3 length equals 18 residues. V was cut by 7 bases and J by 4 bases, with 26 bases left in between. The CDR3 reads CASTVGSWGRVVNQPQHF. The CDR3 DNA is TGTGCCAGCACCGTCGGGTCTTGGGGCAGGGTAGTGAATCAGCCCCAGCATTTT.

The chain joins TRBV3-1 (or the pseudogene TRBV3-2) to TRBJ2-7; D possibly corresponds to TRBD1 (5 bases). Germline lookup yields CDR1 LGHDT and CDR2 YNNKEL (reference sequence). Between the trimmed V and J ends, which lost 4 bases and 0 bases, there was a span of 16 bases. This CDR3 comprises 16 residues. DNA of the CDR3: TGTGCCAGCAGCCCCAAGGAGACAGCCATCTCCTACGAGCAGTACTTC. This sequence encodes CASSPKETAISYEQYF.

V is TRBV27 and J is TRBJ1-1; a possible D gene is TRBD1 (5 bases). The CDR3 spans 14 residues. V lost 6 bases and J lost 4, with 15 bases in between. Germline V gene lookup returns CDR1 MNHEY and CDR2 SMNVEV (reference sequence). CDR3 nucleotide sequence: TGTGCCAGCAGCCCAGGGCCGGCAGGCACTGAAGCTTTCTTT. Translation gives CASSPGPAGTEAFF.

This clone was recorded a few times. J is TRBJ2-3 and V is TRBV2, with D maybe TRBD1 (6 bases). CDR3 length: 12 residues. Germline V lookup: CDR1 SNHLY, CDR2 FYNNEI. Trimming took 7 bases from V and 3 from J, leaving 8 bases between them. CDR3 bases: TGTGCCAGCAATCAGGGGACAGATACGCAGTATTTT. This gives the protein CASNQGTDTQYF.

The chain combines TRBV6-5 with TRBJ2-7; possible D gene TRBD2, 7 bases. Germline V lookup: CDR1 MNHEY, CDR2 SVGAGI. This CDR3 is 15 amino acids long. V was cut by 5 bases and J by 5 bases, with 19 bases left in between. The CDR3 DNA follows: TGTGCCAGCAGTCCCCCCTCGGGGGGCCCCCACGAGCAGTACTTC. Amino acids: CASSPPSGGPHEQYF.

This clone has only one observation. This chain joins TRBV27 and TRBJ2-1, with a possible D match to TRBD1 (5 bases). Germline lookup yields CDR1 MNHEY and CDR2 SMNVEV (reference sequence). The germline V and J ends were trimmed by 5 bases and 9 bases, with 14 bases remaining between them. CDR3 length: 13 residues. DNA for the CDR3: TGTGCCAGCAGTCGGACATACCTGGGTGAGCAGTTCTTC. It encodes CASSRTYLGEQFF.

This clone was picked up one time. The V call is TRBV9, the J call TRBJ2-7, with 7 bases fitting TRBD1. The CDR3 covers 12 residues. With V trimmed by 4 bases and J by 5 bases, 3 bases remained unmatched. Germline CDR1 reads SGDLS; CDR2 reads YYNGEE. CDR3 amino acids: CASSPGGDEQYF. The CDR3 coding sequence is TGTGCCAGCAGCCCAGGGGGTGACGAGCAGTACTTC.

The chain carries TRBV5-1 and TRBJ2-5, with 9 bases that match TRBD2. This CDR3 comprises 17 residues. Trimming cost V 0 bases and J 0 bases; bases outside gene matches: 6. Germline loops: CDR1 SGHRS, CDR2 YFSETQ. CDR3 nucleotides: TGCGCCAGCAGCTTGGCCGAGAGCGGGGGGTACCAAGAGACCCAGTACTTC. Translating gives CASSLAESGGYQETQYF.

The chain is built from TRBV6-1 and TRBJ2-7, with no clear D. The germline gives CDR1 MNHNS, CDR2 SASEGT. V shed 3 bases and J shed 3 bases, with 9 bases lying between them. There are 13 residues in the CDR3. CDR3 DNA sequence: TGTGCCAGCAGTGATCAGCCGAACTACGAGCAGTACTTC. Translation: CASSDQPNYEQYF.

This sequence joins TRBV19 and TRBJ1-1; D call uncertain. The CDR3 extends over 14 amino acids. V was shortened by 3 bases and J by 3 bases, with 11 bases between the two germline ends. Per the germline V gene, CDR1 is LNHDA and CDR2 is SQIVND (reference sequence). The CDR3 DNA reads TGTGCCAGTAGTATGGAGAGGGTGGACACTGAAGCTTTCTTT. This encodes CASSMERVDTEAFF.

This clone was seen more than once but under ten times. The rearrangement joins TRBV7-9 to TRBJ2-7; 7 nucleotides match TRBD1. With 4 bases clipped from V and 2 bases from J, the junction kept 8 bases outside the gene matches. The CDR3 covers 15 residues. The germline V gene encodes CDR1 SEHNR and CDR2 FQNEAQ (reference sequence). CDR3 protein: CASSSGGQPAYEQYF. CDR3 sequence (DNA): TGTGCCAGCAGCTCTGGGGGACAGCCTGCCTACGAGCAGTACTTC. The full variable domain, rest sourced from reference TRBV7-9 and TRBJ2-7, is DTGVSQNPRHKITKRGQNVTFRCDPISEHNRLYWYRQTLGQGPEFLTYFQNEAQLEKSRLLSDRFSAERPKGSFSTLEIQRTEQGDSAMYLCASSSGGQPAYEQYFGPGTRLTVT.

The V call is TRBV4-1, the J call TRBJ2-7; perhaps TRBD1 as D (5 bases). The CDR3 spans 16 residues. Germline V gives CDR1 MGHRA, CDR2 YSYEKL. V was clipped by 1 base and J by 1 base, with 14 bases between them. The CDR3 nucleotides read TGCGCCAGCAGCCAAGTCTACCCAGGGATGTCCTACGAGCAGTACTTC. Amino acid sequence: CASSQVYPGMSYEQYF.